The entry below describes one T cell receptor (beta chain). No antigen is known for it. The data were taken from a study of T cell responses to AZD1222 COVID-19 vaccine. Study-wide background: Analyses pooled second doses at about 4 or about 12 weeks. Study-level findings and limits: The peak T cell response came first, and repertoires were sampled only after it. The donor cohort was predominantly white British with a female majority, and clonal diversity may have been underestimated. Only 5 or 6 people who got AZD1222 tested seropositive at baseline.

Per the germline V gene, CDR1 is MDHEN and CDR2 is SYDVKM. This CDR3 is 14 amino acids long. Trimming cost V 5 bases and J 9 bases, with 19 bases left between them. TCRdb's copy holds only in-frame clones and misses some; the assay was immunoSEQ multiplex PCR. Of about 92,000 clones in the sample, about nine tenths were seen once. The sequence came from an adult in good health. The chain recombines TRBV28 with TRBJ1-2; tentatively, D is TRBD1 (5 bases). Sequenced material: peripheral blood, taken on day 0 of AZD1222 vaccination. The CDR3 is CASSPLLGAASYTF. In DNA form, the CDR3 reads TGTGCCAGCAGTCCTCTCTTAGGGGCGGCAAGCTACACCTTC.